These T cell receptor beta chains were read from a single sample in a study of blood T cell repertoires in COVID-19. TCRdb keeps only in-frame clones here, not all; method: immunoSEQ multiplex PCR. Here the sample spans some 58,000 clones, 75% to 90% being singletons. Sequences were obtained from peripheral blood. The source of these receptors is a human donor in a cohort sampled during active COVID-19. CDR3s include the opening cysteine and the closing phenylalanine or tryptophan. D genes are given only for firm matches.

>TRBV5-5|TRBJ1-2|-
CASRLGGAANYGYTF
>TRBV7-3|TRBJ2-5|TRBD2
CASSKAGAGETQYF
>TRBV7-8|TRBJ2-1|-
CASSPTEGYNEQFF
>TRBV7-8|TRBJ2-5|-
CASSSGTQPPETQYF
>TRBV6-5|TRBJ2-7|TRBD1
CASDETGGFYEQYF
>TRBV9|TRBJ1-1|TRBD1
CASSGRDRGNTEAFF
>TRBV18|TRBJ1-6|TRBD1
CASSPGTGNSPLHF
>TRBV10-1|TRBJ2-3|-
CASSEGTGRNWTDTQYF
>TRBV11-2|TRBJ2-3|TRBD2
CASSSGLAGADTQYF
>TRBV6-2/TRBV6-3|TRBJ1-1|TRBD1
CASSWTQGAEAFF
>TRBV6-5|TRBJ2-3|-
CASLEGSTDTQYF
>TRBV5-5|TRBJ2-2|-
CASSLVVGAAGELFF
>TRBV5-6|TRBJ1-2|-
CASSSRLTLEDYTF
>TRBV18|TRBJ1-2|TRBD1
CASSPTGPQGASGYTF
>TRBV12-5|TRBJ2-3|-
CATAGAGADTQYF
>TRBV12-5|TRBJ2-5|-
CASAKWRETQYF
>TRBV5-4|TRBJ2-2|-
CASSSISRDTNGELFF
>TRBV9|TRBJ2-3|TRBD2
CASSSSGTSDTQYF
>TRBV21-1|TRBJ2-1|-
CASSKQREGSYNEQFF
>TRBV6-2/TRBV6-3|TRBJ2-5|-
CASRPTGVSRETQYF
>TRBV14|TRBJ1-3|-
CASSTREHAGNTIYF
>TRBV7-8|TRBJ2-1|-
CASSLRDRIYNEQFF
>TRBV11-3|TRBJ2-2|-
CASSPLRYTGELFF
>TRBV11-2|TRBJ2-1|TRBD2
CASSLRGAGGYNEQFF
>TRBV19|TRBJ2-6|-
CASSISPGGANVLTF
>TRBV5-1|TRBJ2-3|TRBD2
CASSLGGGRTDTQYF
>TRBV18|TRBJ2-1|TRBD2
CASSPGTSFNEQFF
>TRBV5-1|TRBJ2-5|TRBD2
CASSHEGLVGETQYF